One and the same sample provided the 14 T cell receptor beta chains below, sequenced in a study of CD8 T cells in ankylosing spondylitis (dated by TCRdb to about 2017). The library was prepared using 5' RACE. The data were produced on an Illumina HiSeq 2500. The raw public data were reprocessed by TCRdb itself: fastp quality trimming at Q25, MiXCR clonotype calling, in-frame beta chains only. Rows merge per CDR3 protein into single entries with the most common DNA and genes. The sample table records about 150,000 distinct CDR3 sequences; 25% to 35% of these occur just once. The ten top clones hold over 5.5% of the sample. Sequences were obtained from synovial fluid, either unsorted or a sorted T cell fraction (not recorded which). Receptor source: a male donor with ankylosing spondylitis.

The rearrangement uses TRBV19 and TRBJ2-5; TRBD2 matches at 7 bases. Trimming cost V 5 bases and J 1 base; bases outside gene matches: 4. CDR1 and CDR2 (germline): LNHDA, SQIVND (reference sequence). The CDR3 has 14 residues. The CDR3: CASSRKRGQETQYF. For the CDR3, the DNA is TGTGCCAGTAGTCGGAAGCGGGGCCAAGAGACCCAGTACTTC.

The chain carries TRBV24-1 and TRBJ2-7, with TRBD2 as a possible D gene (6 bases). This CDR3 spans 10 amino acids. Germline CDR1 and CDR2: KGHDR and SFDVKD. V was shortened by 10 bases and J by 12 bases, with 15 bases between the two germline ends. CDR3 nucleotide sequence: TGTGCCACGGGACTCCCCATTACGTACTTC. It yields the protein CATGLPITYF.

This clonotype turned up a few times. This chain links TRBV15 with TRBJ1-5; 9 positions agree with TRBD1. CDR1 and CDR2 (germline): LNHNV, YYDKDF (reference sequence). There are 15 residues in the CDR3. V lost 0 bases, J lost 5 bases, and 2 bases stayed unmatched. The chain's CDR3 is CATSRDRTGDQPQHF. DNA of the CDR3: TGTGCCACCAGCAGAGATCGGACAGGGGATCAGCCCCAGCATTTT. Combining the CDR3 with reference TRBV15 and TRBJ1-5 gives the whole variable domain DAMVIQNPRYQVTQFGKPVTLSCSQTLNHNVMYWYQQKSSQAPKLLFHYYDKDFNNEADTPDNFQSRRPNTSFCFLDIRSPGLGDTAMYLCATSRDRTGDQPQHFGDGTRLSIL.

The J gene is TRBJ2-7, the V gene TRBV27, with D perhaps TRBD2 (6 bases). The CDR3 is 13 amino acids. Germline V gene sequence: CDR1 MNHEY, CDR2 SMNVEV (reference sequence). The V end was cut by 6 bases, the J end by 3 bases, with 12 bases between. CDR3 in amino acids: CASRGSGGYEQYF. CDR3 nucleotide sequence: TGTGCCAGCAGGGGTAGCGGAGGCTACGAGCAGTACTTC.

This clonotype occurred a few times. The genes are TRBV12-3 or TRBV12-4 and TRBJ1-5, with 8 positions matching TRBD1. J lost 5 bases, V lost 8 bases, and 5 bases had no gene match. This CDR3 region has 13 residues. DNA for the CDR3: TGTGCCAGCCGACAGGGGACGTATCAGCCCCAGCATTTT. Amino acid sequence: CASRQGTYQPQHF.

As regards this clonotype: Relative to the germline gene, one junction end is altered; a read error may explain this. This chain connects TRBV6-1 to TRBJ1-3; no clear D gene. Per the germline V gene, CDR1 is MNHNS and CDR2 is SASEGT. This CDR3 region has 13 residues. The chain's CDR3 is CATSGQTGNTIYF. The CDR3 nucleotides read TGTGCCACCAGTGGGCAGACTGGAAACACCATATATTTT.

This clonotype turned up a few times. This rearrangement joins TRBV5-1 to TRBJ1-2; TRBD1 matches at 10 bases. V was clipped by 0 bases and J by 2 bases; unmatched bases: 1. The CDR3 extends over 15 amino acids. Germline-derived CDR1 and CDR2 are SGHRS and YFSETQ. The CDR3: CASSLGGQGNYGYTF. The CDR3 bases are TGCGCCAGCAGCTTGGGGGGACAGGGGAACTATGGCTACACCTTC. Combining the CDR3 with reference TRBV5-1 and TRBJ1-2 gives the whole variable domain KAGVTQTPRYLIKTRGQQVTLSCSPISGHRSVSWYQQTPGQGLQFLFEYFSETQRNKGNFPGRFSGRQFSNSRSEMNVSTLELGDSALYLCASSLGGQGNYGYTFGSGTRLTVV.

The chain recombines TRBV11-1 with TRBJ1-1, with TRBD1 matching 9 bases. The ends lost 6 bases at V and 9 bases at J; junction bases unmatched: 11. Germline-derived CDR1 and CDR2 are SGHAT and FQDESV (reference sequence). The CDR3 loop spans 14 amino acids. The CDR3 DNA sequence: TGTGCCAGCAGTTCGACAACCGGGACAGGGAAAGCTTTCTTT. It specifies CASSSTTGTGKAFF. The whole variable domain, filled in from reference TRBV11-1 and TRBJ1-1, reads EAEVAQSPRYKITEKSQAVAFWCDPISGHATLYWYRQILGQGPELLVQFQDESVVDDSQLPKDRFSAERLKGVDSTLKIQPAELGDSAMYLCASSSTTGTGKAFFGQGTRLTVV.

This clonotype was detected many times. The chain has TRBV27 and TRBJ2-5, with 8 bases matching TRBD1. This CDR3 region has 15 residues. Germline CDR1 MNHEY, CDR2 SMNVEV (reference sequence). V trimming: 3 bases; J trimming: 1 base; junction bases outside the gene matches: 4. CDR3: CASSFGTGLQETQYF. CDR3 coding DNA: TGTGCCAGCAGTTTCGGGACAGGCCTCCAAGAGACCCAGTACTTC.

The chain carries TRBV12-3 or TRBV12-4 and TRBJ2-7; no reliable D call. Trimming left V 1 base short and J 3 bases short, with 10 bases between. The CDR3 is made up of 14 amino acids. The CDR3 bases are TGTGCCAGCAGTTTAGTAGTGAGTGGCTACGAGCAGTACTTC. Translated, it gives CASSLVVSGYEQYF.

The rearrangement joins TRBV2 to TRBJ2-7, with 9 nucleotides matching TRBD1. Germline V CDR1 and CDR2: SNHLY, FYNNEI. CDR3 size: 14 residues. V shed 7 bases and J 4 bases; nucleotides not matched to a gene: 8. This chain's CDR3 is CASTGTGSGYEQYF. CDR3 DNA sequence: TGTGCCAGCACCGGGACAGGGAGCGGGTACGAGCAGTACTTC.

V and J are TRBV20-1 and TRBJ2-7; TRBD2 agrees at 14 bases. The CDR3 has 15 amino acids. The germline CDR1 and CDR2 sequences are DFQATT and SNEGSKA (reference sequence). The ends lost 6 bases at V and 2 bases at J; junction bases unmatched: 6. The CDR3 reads CSAYGTSGGTYEQYF. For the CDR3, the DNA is TGCAGTGCGTACGGGACTAGCGGGGGAACCTACGAGCAGTACTTC.

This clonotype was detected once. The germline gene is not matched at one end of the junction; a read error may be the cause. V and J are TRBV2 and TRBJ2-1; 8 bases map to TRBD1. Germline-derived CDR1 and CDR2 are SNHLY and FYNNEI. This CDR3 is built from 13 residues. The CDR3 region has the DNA TGTGCCCGCAGAGGGACAGGTCGCAATGAGCAGTTCTTC. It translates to CARRGTGRNEQFF.

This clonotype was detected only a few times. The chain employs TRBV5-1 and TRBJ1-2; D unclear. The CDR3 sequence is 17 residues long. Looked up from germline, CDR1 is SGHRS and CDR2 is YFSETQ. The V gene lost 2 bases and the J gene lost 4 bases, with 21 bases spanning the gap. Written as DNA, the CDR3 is TGCGCCAGCAGCTTCCGTTTAACACTCGACGATTTCTATGGCTACACCTTC. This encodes CASSFRLTLDDFYGYTF.